The 6 T cell receptor beta chains below come from one sample, sequenced in a study of cytomegalovirus exposure and HLA in healthy donors. PCR was performed using 60 Vbeta and 13 Jbeta primers. Sequenced by immunoSEQ multiplex PCR; TCRdb stores in-frame clones only, minus some. The data show fewer than 80,000 clones, roughly 80% seen once. The sequencing input was PBMCs. The receptor set was obtained from a woman between 40 and 55 years old in good health and CMV-seropositive.

The rearrangement uses TRBV6-6 and TRBJ2-7; 7 nucleotides align to TRBD1. The germline gives CDR1 MNHNY, CDR2 SVGAGI (reference sequence). The CDR3 consists of 13 residues. With V trimmed by 5 bases and J by 2 bases, 3 bases remained unmatched. CDR3 DNA: TGTGCCAGCAGTGGGGGACAGCCCTACGAGCAGTACTTC. Translation gives CASSGGQPYEQYF.

The rearrangement links TRBV13 to TRBJ2-3, with 7 bases aligning to TRBD1. Germline assignment: CDR1 PRHDT and CDR2 FYEKMQ (reference sequence). CDR3 length: 16 residues. V lost 5 bases, J lost 5 bases, and 13 bases stayed unmatched. The CDR3 reads CASSATRDSTLDTQYF. The CDR3 DNA reads TGTGCCAGCAGCGCAACCCGGGACAGCACCTTAGATACGCAGTATTTT.

This clone was found a few times. The chain uses TRBV7-9 and TRBJ1-1; D not resolved. CDR1 is SEHNR, CDR2 FQNEAQ, per germline (reference sequence). The V gene lost 1 base and the J gene lost 3 bases, with 6 bases spanning the gap. The CDR3 has 13 residues. The chain's CDR3 is CASSLVADTEAFF. Here the CDR3 DNA reads TGTGCCAGCAGCTTAGTCGCAGACACTGAAGCTTTCTTT.

V usage is TRBV27 and J usage is TRBJ1-1; TRBD1 is a possible D gene (5 bases). The germline CDR1 and CDR2 sequences are MNHEY and SMNVEV (reference sequence). Trimming removed 11 bases at V and 2 bases at J, with 24 bases between. CDR3 length equals 16 residues. DNA of the CDR3: TGTGCCTGGGGCGGCCCGGACAACTTGTTAAACACTGAAGCTTTCTTT. This encodes CAWGGPDNLLNTEAFF.

This rearrangement joins TRBV7-2 to TRBJ1-1; D is uncertain. Germline CDR1 reads SGHTA; CDR2 reads FQGNSA. With 2 bases removed from V and 8 bases from J, the gap between germline ends came to 9 bases. The CDR3 has 12 residues. This chain's CDR3 is CASSLRETEAFF. In nucleotides, the CDR3 is TGTGCCAGCAGCTTACGTGAGACAGAAGCTTTCTTT.

This clone came up a few times. This chain connects TRBV9 to TRBJ2-5; 7 bases line up with TRBD2. This CDR3 is built from 14 residues. J lost 4 bases, V lost 0 bases, and 3 bases had no gene match. CDR1 is SGDLS, CDR2 YYNGEE, per germline. The DNA of the CDR3 is TGTGCCAGCAGCGTAGGGCTAGCGGTAGAGACCCAGTACTTC. It encodes CASSVGLAVETQYF.